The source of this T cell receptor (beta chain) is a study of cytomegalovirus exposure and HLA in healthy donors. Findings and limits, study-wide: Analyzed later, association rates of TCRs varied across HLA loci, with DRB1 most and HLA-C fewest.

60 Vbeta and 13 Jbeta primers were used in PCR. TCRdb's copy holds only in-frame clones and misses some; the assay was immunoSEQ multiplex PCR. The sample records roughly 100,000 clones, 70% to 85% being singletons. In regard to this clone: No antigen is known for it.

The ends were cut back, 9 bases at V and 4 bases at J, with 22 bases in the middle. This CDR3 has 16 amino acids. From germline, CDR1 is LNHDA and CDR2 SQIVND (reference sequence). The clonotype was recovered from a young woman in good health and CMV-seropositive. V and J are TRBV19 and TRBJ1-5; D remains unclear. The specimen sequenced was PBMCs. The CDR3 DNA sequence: TGTGCCAGCCGAGTCATCGAGGGAGGGTCTAATCAGCCCCAGCATTTT. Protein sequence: CASRVIEGGSNQPQHF.